The 14 T cell receptor beta chains below all came from one sample that was sequenced in a study of T-cell reconstitution after alpha-beta-depleted transplantation in children. For TCRbeta, the library was prepared with unique molecular identifiers. From the PCR reads, TCRdb called clonotypes with MiXCR, one entry per CDR3 protein. The sample yields about 980,000 distinct CDR3 sequences, less than 30% seen once. Material: PBMCs, mostly from graft donor cells, obtained 360 days after TCRalphabeta/CD19-depleted stem cell transplant. The receptor set was obtained from a boy in the first two years of life who had a stem cell transplant for SCID, so the T cells may come from the graft donor.

The CDR3, as DNA: TGCGCCAGCAGCCAAGAAGCCCAGCTCCAATTCGAGCCCCAGTACTTC. It encodes CASSQEAQLQFEPQYF. The J gene is TRBJ2-5, the V gene TRBV4-1, with no clear D. This CDR3 has 16 amino acids. With 0 bases removed from V and 9 bases from J, the gap between germline ends came to 20 bases. From germline, CDR1 is MGHRA and CDR2 YSYEKL.

This clonotype was detected only a few times. V usage is TRBV20-1 and J usage is TRBJ2-7; TRBD2 agrees at 8 bases. The junction had 11 bases not matched to a gene; V was cut back by 0 bases and J by 4 bases. This CDR3 is built from 16 residues. Germline CDR1 DFQATT, CDR2 SNEGSKA (reference sequence). The CDR3 reads CSARDWGAGAAYEQYF. DNA for the CDR3: TGCAGTGCTAGAGATTGGGGAGCGGGGGCCGCATACGAGCAGTACTTC.

This clonotype has a handful of counts. This chain connects TRBV29-1 to TRBJ1-6, with D unresolved. Germline V gene sequence: CDR1 SQVTM, CDR2 ANQGSEA. V dropped 6 bases and J dropped 7 bases, with 13 bases sitting between them. This CDR3 spans 13 amino acids. The CDR3 sequence is CSVSKKGNSPLHF. CDR3 sequence (DNA): TGCAGCGTCTCCAAAAAAGGGAATTCACCCCTCCACTTT. The full variable domain, completed using reference TRBV29-1 and TRBJ1-6, is SAVISQKPSRDICQRGTSLTIQCQVDSQVTMMFWYRQQPGQSLTLIATANQGSEATYESGFVIDKFPISRPNLTFSTLTVSNMSPEDSSIYLCSVSKKGNSPLHFGNGTRLTVT.

This clonotype has a handful of counts. DNA for the CDR3: TGTGCCAGCAGTGCCTACCAAGGGGCCCCCCCTGAAGCTTTCTTT. Translation: CASSAYQGAPPEAFF. The V call is TRBV25-1, the J call TRBJ1-1; weak D call: TRBD1 (5 bases). The CDR3 extends over 15 amino acids. Germline CDR1 and CDR2: MGHDK and SYGVNS. V lost 4 bases, J lost 6 bases, and 18 bases lay in between.

This clonotype was observed a handful of times. J is TRBJ2-1 and V is TRBV5-1; 7 nucleotides agree with TRBD2. Germline-derived CDR1 and CDR2 are SGHRS and YFSETQ. The J segment lost 7 bases and the V segment lost 7 bases, leaving 17 bases of the junction unmatched. The CDR3 has 16 amino acids. Written as DNA, the CDR3 is TGCGCCAGCTTCGGGGGGTTAGCTAGCGGATATAATGAGCAGTTCTTC. This translates into CASFGGLASGYNEQFF.

The chain has TRBV4-2 and TRBJ2-7, with 8 bases that match TRBD1. V shed 1 base and J 6 bases; nucleotides not matched to a gene: 11. CDR3 size: 16 residues. Germline V gene sequence: CDR1 LGHNA, CDR2 YNFKEQ. The CDR3 spells CASSQAGTGSSGEQYF. In nucleotides, the CDR3 is TGTGCCAGCAGCCAAGCAGGGACAGGTTCTTCGGGCGAGCAGTACTTC.

This clonotype has only a few counts. This chain joins TRBV6-5 and TRBJ1-1; TRBD1 aligns across 7 bases. CDR1 is MNHEY, CDR2 SVGAGI, per germline. This CDR3 has 14 amino acids. The V segment lost 2 bases and the J segment 10 bases; nucleotides outside the gene matches: 10. This CDR3 reads CASSYNRQGRRAFF. The CDR3 nucleotides are TGTGCCAGCAGTTACAATCGACAGGGTCGGAGAGCTTTCTTT.

This clonotype was seen a few times. The chain couples TRBV12-3 or TRBV12-4 to TRBJ1-2; no reliable D call. The CDR3 runs 14 residues. V dropped 0 bases and J dropped 7 bases, with 12 bases sitting between them. The DNA of the CDR3 is TGTGCCAGCAGTTTAGCGTTCGGGAGCCCTGGCTACACCTTC. Its protein product is CASSLAFGSPGYTF.

CDR3 bases: TGTGCCAGCAGTTTATGGGGCAAAAAGGCAGATACGCAGTATTTT. It specifies CASSLWGKKADTQYF. This chain links TRBV28 with TRBJ2-3, with unresolved D. With 0 bases removed from V and 4 bases from J, the gap between germline ends came to 11 bases. The germline V gene has CDR1 MDHEN and CDR2 SYDVKM. The CDR3 is made up of 15 amino acids.

This clonotype appeared a few times. The chain links TRBV5-1 to TRBJ2-5, with D perhaps TRBD1 or TRBD2 (5 bases each). This CDR3 contains 15 residues. Germline V gene data show CDR1 as SGHRS and CDR2 as YFSETQ. Trimming removed 3 bases from V and 2 bases from J, with 14 bases in between. In DNA, the CDR3 is TGCGCCAGCAGCTCCCCCCGGGGCACTCAAGAGACCCAGTACTTC. It codes for CASSSPRGTQETQYF. The full variable domain, completed using reference TRBV5-1 and TRBJ2-5, is KAGVTQTPRYLIKTRGQQVTLSCSPISGHRSVSWYQQTPGQGLQFLFEYFSETQRNKGNFPGRFSGRQFSNSRSEMNVSTLELGDSALYLCASSSPRGTQETQYFGPGTRLLVL.

This clonotype has a handful of counts. The chain couples TRBV7-8 to TRBJ2-7; TRBD1 or TRBD2 may be the D gene (5 bases each). Germline CDR1 SGHVS, CDR2 FQNEAQ. V was trimmed by 2 bases and J by 2 bases, leaving 13 bases between them. This CDR3 is 15 amino acids long. The CDR3 here is CASSLQGAPAYEQYF. CDR3 in DNA: TGTGCCAGCAGCTTACAGGGAGCCCCAGCCTACGAGCAGTACTTC.

This sequence joins TRBV6-6 and TRBJ1-2, with a possible D match to TRBD1 (6 bases). CDR1 MNHNY and CDR2 SVGAGI come from the germline V gene (reference sequence). Deletions cut 2 bases from V and 6 bases from J, with 7 bases between. The CDR3 has 12 residues. CDR3 nucleotide sequence: TGTGCCAGCAGTTACGCAGGGGATGGCTACACCTTC. Protein product: CASSYAGDGYTF.

This clonotype has only a few counts. The chain employs TRBV2 and TRBJ1-5; 7 bases line up with TRBD1. Germline-derived CDR1 and CDR2 are SNHLY and FYNNEI. CDR3 size: 13 residues. Losses at the gene ends were 6 bases for V and 5 bases for J; bases not matched to a gene: 4. This CDR3 is CASRRTGDQPQHF. The CDR3, as DNA: TGTGCCAGCAGACGGACAGGCGATCAGCCCCAGCATTTT.

The rearrangement uses TRBV7-8 and TRBJ2-7; 8 bases agree with TRBD1. Germline lookup yields CDR1 SGHVS and CDR2 FQNEAQ. Trimming took 6 bases from V and 2 from J; bases not matched to a gene: 9. CDR3 length: 15 residues. Written as DNA, the CDR3 is TGTGCCAGCAGGCGTACGACAGGGGATGCCTACGAGCAGTACTTC. Its protein product is CASRRTTGDAYEQYF.